The sequence of this T cell receptor (beta chain) was determined in a study of early T cells in non-severe SARS-CoV-2 infection (dated by TCRdb to the early 2020s). About the study as a whole: Bulk RNA from unsorted whole blood was used for TCR sequencing, so alpha and beta chains could not be paired.

V sheds 5 bases and J sheds 1 base, leaving 12 bases between their ends. The CDR3 runs 14 residues from the cysteine to the phenylalanine. The read is trimmed to its CDR3 DNA, 42 bases read in frame from base 1. CDR1 SGHVS and CDR2 FNYEAQ are derived from the germline V gene. A case-control design nested within a healthcare worker cohort in London, UK, was used, with weekly nasopharyngeal swab PCR tests and blood sampling performed. Between 23 and 31 March 2020, the week of the UK lockdown, healthcare workers were enrolled and then followed up weekly for as long as 16 weeks. Receptor libraries were prepared by 5' RACE. The sequencer was a NextSeq 500. Unique molecular identifiers were attached to individual cDNA molecules in the TCR library protocol so that sequencing error and PCR bias could be corrected. Both TCR alpha and beta chains were sequenced, and tight co-correlation was observed between alpha and beta sequence abundances in each sample. In the authors' own workflow: V gene, J gene and CDR3 annotation of TCR sequences was performed with Decombinator V4. TCRs were defined as expanded if a significant change between any two time points was detected under a Poisson model with p below 0.0001. TCR abundances were normalised to the total number of TCRs sequenced per sample and were expressed as counts per million. MAIT TCRs were defined by TRAV1-2 paired with TRAJ12, TRAJ20 or TRAJ33, and iNKT TCRs by TRAV10 paired with TRAJ18. VDJdb, accessed on 1 November 2021, was searched for TCRs annotated for CMV, EBV and SARS-CoV-2, and TCRs annotated for more than one antigen were excluded. TCRdb reworked the public reads: Q25 trimming with fastp, MiXCR clone assembly, productive beta chains retained. Identical CDR3 protein sequences are pooled into one entry, listed with their most common genes and DNA. For this entry, the V and J calls and clone size follow TCRdb and not the study's own pipeline. The sample contains some 51,000 distinct CDR3 sequences, under 15% of them found a single time. Approximately 11% of the sample is held by the ten biggest clonotypes.

This clonotype occurred a few times. Its antigen target is currently unknown. The sample holds no much larger clone one base away, and base qualities are not on file. Overall results and qualifications from the work: VDJdb matching was skewed toward anti-spike CD8 responses and likely underestimated virus-specific expansions by missing private and CD4 specificities.

The source of this sequence is an adult who was a healthcare worker with PCR-confirmed SARS-CoV-2 infection or an uninfected control (not recorded which). The sample consisted of whole blood, taken at baseline. The V and J segments used are TRBV7-6 and TRBJ2-7, with TRBD2 perhaps the D gene, on 6 matching bases. The CDR3 protein: CASSPGTLSYEQYF. The nucleotides read TGTGCCAGCAGCCCAGGGACTCTTTCCTACGAGCAGTACTTC.